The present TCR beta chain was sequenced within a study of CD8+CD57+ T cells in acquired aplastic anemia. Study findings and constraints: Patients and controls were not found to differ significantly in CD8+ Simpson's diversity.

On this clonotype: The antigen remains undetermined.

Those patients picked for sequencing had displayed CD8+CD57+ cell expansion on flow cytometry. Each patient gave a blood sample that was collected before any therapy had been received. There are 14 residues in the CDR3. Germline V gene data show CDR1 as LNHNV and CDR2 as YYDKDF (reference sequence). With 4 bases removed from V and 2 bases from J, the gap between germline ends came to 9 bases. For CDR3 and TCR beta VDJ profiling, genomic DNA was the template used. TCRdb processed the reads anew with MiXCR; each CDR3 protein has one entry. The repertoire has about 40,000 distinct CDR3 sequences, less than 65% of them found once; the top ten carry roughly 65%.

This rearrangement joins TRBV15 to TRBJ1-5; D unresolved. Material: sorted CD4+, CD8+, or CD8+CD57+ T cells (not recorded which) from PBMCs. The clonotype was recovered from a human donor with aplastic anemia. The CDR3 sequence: CATSNDMGNQPQHF. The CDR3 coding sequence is TGTGCCACCAGCAACGACATGGGCAATCAGCCCCAGCATTTT.